This T cell receptor (beta chain) was profiled in a study of blood T cell repertoires in COVID-19 (dated by TCRdb to about 2020). Concerning the study at large: Samples covering the acute and convalescent phases of COVID-19 were provided by collaborators in the United States, Italy and Spain. The prospective study material was composed of cDNA or gDNA derived from T cells, B-cell-depleted T cells, or PBMCs. Subjects who had been exposed to COVID-19, were actively infected with it, or had recovered from it provided the deeply sampled blood TCRbeta repertoires that made up the dataset. The repertoires were released in a freely available public database intended as a resource for research on the immune response to SARS-CoV-2. Samples came from the ongoing ImmuneRACE study (first 160 participants) plus 1,254 subjects from 6 global collaborators. Sample metadata almost always included a de-identified subject ID, COVID-19 status, age in years and sex. Where available, HLA class I and class II types were taken from metadata supplied by the sample provider and were not determined by assay-based typing. Summary of the overall study and its limitations: Clinical and demographic metadata were provided uncurated, with the amount varying by source and participant.

The CDR3 starts with the cysteine, ends with the phenylalanine, and has 15 residues. Left in the record is the CDR3 DNA by itself, 45 bases read in frame from the first base. Taken from the germline V gene (reference sequence), the CDR1 and CDR2 loops are LNHDA and SQIVND. V is pruned by 8 bases and J by 4 bases, leaving 8 bases of the junction without a gene match. The collaborating institutions used their own protocols to collect whole blood in K2EDTA tubes. For TCRbeta analysis, collaborators shipped samples as frozen whole blood, isolated PBMCs, or DNA extracted from either of those sample types. The immunoSEQ Assay, a bias-controlled multiplex PCR, was used to amplify TCRbeta CDR3 regions from genomic DNA. As for the original processing: The number of nucleated cells in each sample was estimated by amplification of reference gene primers within the assay. Sequence reads were collapsed and filtered to measure the absolute abundance of every unique TCRbeta CDR3 rearrangement. Productive Simpson clonality was computed per sample as the square root of Simpson's diversity index over productive rearrangements. This immuneACCESS table, as held by TCRdb, lists in-frame sequences with V and J called but not all clones. Of the missing ones, under half trace to an unresolved V gene in checked studies; the others have no known cause. From that table come the V and J calls and clone size; the DNA was used to work out D and trimming. The table for this sample lists 300,000 to 450,000 clones; 70% to 90% of them were counted only once. The ten top clones hold roughly 3.1% of the sample.

For this clone: The antigen this receptor binds is unknown. Base qualities are missing; no much larger clone stands one base away.

The source is a human donor in a cohort sampled during active COVID-19. The sequenced material came from peripheral blood. The V and J genes are TRBV19 and TRBJ2-1; 10 of the junction bases match TRBD2. The nucleotide sequence is TGTGCCAGTTACTTAGCGGGGGGTTTATACAATGAGCAGTTCTTC. This yields the protein CASYLAGGLYNEQFF. With the rest looked up from the reference TRBV19 and TRBJ2-1 genes rather than sequenced, the full variable domain is DGGITQSPKYLFRKEGQNVTLSCEQNLNHDAMYWYRQDPGQGLRLIYYSQIVNDFQKGDIAEGYSVSREKKESFPLTVTSAQKNPTAFYLCASYLAGGLYNEQFFGPGTRLTVL.